This is a list of T cell receptor beta chains from one sample in a study of cytomegalovirus exposure and HLA in healthy donors. Some clones are missing from TCRdb's copy, which holds only in-frame ones; the method was immunoSEQ multiplex PCR. This sample carries 180,000 or so clones, approximately 82% of them seen once, and the ten largest clones take 13%. Material for sequencing was PBMCs. These receptors were taken from a woman in her 30s in good health and CMV-seropositive. Each CDR3 is given with its conserved first and last residue. Each record gives: V gene, J gene, clone size, D gene, CDR3 length, CDR3 DNA, CDR3 protein. D genes are given only for firm matches. The size of a clone is reported for some rows only, either as once, few or many, or as a class for expanded clones.

v_call: TRBV5-1; j_call: TRBJ1-5; clone_size: .; d_call: TRBD1; cdr3_length: 17; cdr3_nt: TGCGCCAGCAGCCTAGGACAGGGGGCAGCGGGCAATCAGCCCCAGCATTTT; cdr3_aa: CASSLGQGAAGNQPQHF
v_call: TRBV5-1; j_call: TRBJ1-2; clone_size: .; d_call: .; cdr3_length: 12; cdr3_nt: TGCGCCAGCAGCTTGCCCTCGGATGGCTACACCTTC; cdr3_aa: CASSLPSDGYTF
v_call: TRBV15; j_call: TRBJ1-2; clone_size: .; d_call: .; cdr3_length: 15; cdr3_nt: TGTGCCACCAGCCCCGGACGGGGAATTATCTATGGCTACACCTTC; cdr3_aa: CATSPGRGIIYGYTF
v_call: TRBV6-1; j_call: TRBJ2-1; clone_size: few; d_call: TRBD2; cdr3_length: 19; cdr3_nt: TGTGCCAGCAGTGTCCTCCCAAAAACTAGCGGGAGGCGAGGCAATGAGCAGTTCTTC; cdr3_aa: CASSVLPKTSGRRGNEQFF
v_call: TRBV6-5; j_call: TRBJ2-1; clone_size: .; d_call: .; cdr3_length: 13; cdr3_nt: TGTGCCAGCAGCCGCGGGCTCAACAATGAGCAGTTCTTC; cdr3_aa: CASSRGLNNEQFF
v_call: TRBV7-2; j_call: TRBJ2-5; clone_size: .; d_call: .; cdr3_length: 15; cdr3_nt: TGTGCCAGCAGCTTTCAGGCGGGGAGGCTGGAGACCCAGTACTTC; cdr3_aa: CASSFQAGRLETQYF
v_call: TRBV6-5; j_call: TRBJ2-2; clone_size: .; d_call: TRBD1; cdr3_length: 14; cdr3_nt: TGTGCCAGCAGTGGGACAGAGAACACCGGGGAGCTGTTTTTT; cdr3_aa: CASSGTENTGELFF
v_call: TRBV27; j_call: TRBJ2-1; clone_size: .; d_call: .; cdr3_length: 15; cdr3_nt: TGTGCCAGCAGTTTGGGGCAGGGCTATGGCAATGAGCAGTTCTTC; cdr3_aa: CASSLGQGYGNEQFF
v_call: TRBV29-1; j_call: TRBJ2-7; clone_size: .; d_call: TRBD1; cdr3_length: 13; cdr3_nt: TGCAGCGCCGCATCGGGACAGAACTACGAGCAGTACTTC; cdr3_aa: CSAASGQNYEQYF
v_call: TRBV27; j_call: TRBJ1-1; clone_size: once; d_call: .; cdr3_length: 15; cdr3_nt: TGTGCCAGCAGTTACCTAGACAGATTGAACACTGAAGCTTTCTTT; cdr3_aa: CASSYLDRLNTEAFF
v_call: TRBV4-2; j_call: TRBJ2-1; clone_size: .; d_call: TRBD2; cdr3_length: 16; cdr3_nt: TGTGCCAGCAGCCGAACTAGCGGGATATTCTACAATGAGCAGTTCTTC; cdr3_aa: CASSRTSGIFYNEQFF
v_call: TRBV5-6; j_call: TRBJ2-3; clone_size: .; d_call: TRBD2; cdr3_length: 16; cdr3_nt: TGTGCCAGCAGCTTGGGAGGAGCGGGATGGTCAGATACGCAGTATTTT; cdr3_aa: CASSLGGAGWSDTQYF
v_call: TRBV20-1; j_call: TRBJ1-2; clone_size: .; d_call: .; cdr3_length: 11; cdr3_nt: TGCAGTGCTCCTAGGACAGCTGGCTACACCTTC; cdr3_aa: CSAPRTAGYTF
v_call: TRBV28; j_call: TRBJ2-5; clone_size: .; d_call: .; cdr3_length: 14; cdr3_nt: TGTGCCAGCAGGATAAGGACACCACAAGAGACCCAGTACTTC; cdr3_aa: CASRIRTPQETQYF
v_call: TRBV5-1; j_call: TRBJ2-7; clone_size: .; d_call: .; cdr3_length: 14; cdr3_nt: TGCGCCAGCAGCTTGGAGCAGGGATCCTACGAGCAGTACTTC; cdr3_aa: CASSLEQGSYEQYF
v_call: TRBV7-3; j_call: TRBJ2-2; clone_size: .; d_call: .; cdr3_length: 12; cdr3_nt: TGTGCCAGCAGTCAGGGGACCGGGGAGCTGTTTTTT; cdr3_aa: CASSQGTGELFF
v_call: TRBV2; j_call: TRBJ2-3; clone_size: .; d_call: .; cdr3_length: 14; cdr3_nt: TGTGCCAGCAGTATACTAGCCACCACAGATACGCAGTATTTT; cdr3_aa: CASSILATTDTQYF
v_call: TRBV6-6; j_call: TRBJ1-1; clone_size: .; d_call: .; cdr3_length: 15; cdr3_nt: TGTGCCAGCACCGTCCGGGGCGAGCGGGTCACTGAAGCTTTCTTT; cdr3_aa: CASTVRGERVTEAFF
v_call: TRBV28; j_call: TRBJ2-7; clone_size: once; d_call: TRBD1; cdr3_length: 13; cdr3_nt: TGTGCCAGCTCGACAGGGATCTTGAGAGAGCAGTACTTC; cdr3_aa: CASSTGILREQYF
v_call: TRBV9; j_call: TRBJ2-7; clone_size: .; d_call: TRBD1; cdr3_length: 15; cdr3_nt: TGTGCCAGCAGCGTAGGGGACAGATTCTCCTACGAGCAGTACTTC; cdr3_aa: CASSVGDRFSYEQYF
v_call: TRBV2; j_call: TRBJ2-3; clone_size: few; d_call: TRBD1; cdr3_length: 17; cdr3_nt: TGTGCCAGCAGTACACTGGGGACAGCCAGGAGCACAGATACGCAGTATTTT; cdr3_aa: CASSTLGTARSTDTQYF
v_call: TRBV11-1; j_call: TRBJ1-5; clone_size: .; d_call: TRBD1; cdr3_length: 16; cdr3_nt: TGTGCCAGCAGCTTAGATGGGACAGGGGGTAATCAGCCCCAGCATTTT; cdr3_aa: CASSLDGTGGNQPQHF
v_call: TRBV2; j_call: TRBJ2-1; clone_size: .; d_call: .; cdr3_length: 15; cdr3_nt: TGTGCCAGCAGTGACTCAGGGAAGGCCTACAATGAGCAGTTCTTC; cdr3_aa: CASSDSGKAYNEQFF
v_call: TRBV6-5; j_call: TRBJ1-1; clone_size: .; d_call: .; cdr3_length: 15; cdr3_nt: TGTGCCAGCAGTTACCGAAAGAAAGAACAGAGTGAAGCTTTCTTT; cdr3_aa: CASSYRKKEQSEAFF
v_call: TRBV18; j_call: TRBJ2-2; clone_size: .; d_call: .; cdr3_length: 14; cdr3_nt: TGTGCCAGCTCACCCATGGGGCCCACCGGGGAGCTGTTTTTT; cdr3_aa: CASSPMGPTGELFF
v_call: TRBV2; j_call: TRBJ2-1; clone_size: once; d_call: TRBD1; cdr3_length: 14; cdr3_nt: TGTGCCACAATACCCCGGACAGGGCCTAGTGAGCAGTTCTTC; cdr3_aa: CATIPRTGPSEQFF
v_call: TRBV2; j_call: TRBJ1-5; clone_size: .; d_call: TRBD1; cdr3_length: 14; cdr3_nt: TGTGCCAGCAGTGAGGAGACAGGGAGCCAGCCCCAGCATTTT; cdr3_aa: CASSEETGSQPQHF
v_call: TRBV4-1; j_call: TRBJ2-7; clone_size: .; d_call: .; cdr3_length: 14; cdr3_nt: TGCGCCAGCAGCCCTCGAGGATCCTCCTACGAGCAGTACTTC; cdr3_aa: CASSPRGSSYEQYF
v_call: TRBV6-5; j_call: TRBJ1-2; clone_size: few; d_call: .; cdr3_length: 14; cdr3_nt: TGTGCCAGCAACAAACGGTCCGGGAGCTATGGCTACACCTTC; cdr3_aa: CASNKRSGSYGYTF
v_call: TRBV27; j_call: TRBJ2-6; clone_size: .; d_call: TRBD1; cdr3_length: 16; cdr3_nt: TGTGCCAGCAAGGACAGGGATCACCCTGGGGCCAACGTCCTGACTTTC; cdr3_aa: CASKDRDHPGANVLTF
v_call: TRBV9; j_call: TRBJ2-5; clone_size: .; d_call: .; cdr3_length: 16; cdr3_nt: TGTGCCAGCAGCGTAGGTTCGCTGGGAGCTCGTGAGACCCAGTACTTC; cdr3_aa: CASSVGSLGARETQYF
v_call: TRBV2; j_call: TRBJ1-5; clone_size: .; d_call: .; cdr3_length: 13; cdr3_nt: TGTGCCAGCAGTGCTTTTCGGGATCAGCCCCAGCATTTT; cdr3_aa: CASSAFRDQPQHF
v_call: TRBV27; j_call: TRBJ2-4; clone_size: .; d_call: .; cdr3_length: 13; cdr3_nt: TGTGCCAGCAGTTTCGGAGGGGCGGACATTCAGTACTTC; cdr3_aa: CASSFGGADIQYF
v_call: TRBV20-1; j_call: TRBJ2-7; clone_size: .; d_call: .; cdr3_length: 11; cdr3_nt: TGCAGTGCTAGGGGAGATTACGAGCAGTACTTC; cdr3_aa: CSARGDYEQYF
v_call: TRBV18; j_call: TRBJ1-2; clone_size: .; d_call: TRBD1; cdr3_length: 15; cdr3_nt: TGTGCCAGCTCACCCGGGACAGGCCAGAACTATGGCTACACCTTC; cdr3_aa: CASSPGTGQNYGYTF
v_call: TRBV13; j_call: TRBJ1-2; clone_size: few; d_call: .; cdr3_length: 14; cdr3_nt: TGTGCCAGCAGCTTAGGACGAGAGGTCGTTGGCTACACCTTC; cdr3_aa: CASSLGREVVGYTF
v_call: TRBV5-1; j_call: TRBJ1-3; clone_size: .; d_call: .; cdr3_length: 14; cdr3_nt: TGCGCCAGCAGCTTGGCCGGCAGGGGAAACACCATATATTTT; cdr3_aa: CASSLAGRGNTIYF
v_call: TRBV2; j_call: TRBJ2-4; clone_size: few; d_call: .; cdr3_length: 13; cdr3_nt: TGTGCCAGCAATCGTCTAGCCAAAAACATTCAGTACTTC; cdr3_aa: CASNRLAKNIQYF
v_call: TRBV29-1; j_call: TRBJ2-3; clone_size: once; d_call: TRBD1; cdr3_length: 13; cdr3_nt: TGCAGCTCCCGGACAGGGGGCAGGGATACGCAGTATTTT; cdr3_aa: CSSRTGGRDTQYF
v_call: TRBV11-3; j_call: TRBJ2-1; clone_size: .; d_call: TRBD2; cdr3_length: 16; cdr3_nt: TGTGCCAGCAGCTTGGGTAGGCTAGCGGTTTACAATGAGCAGTTCTTC; cdr3_aa: CASSLGRLAVYNEQFF
v_call: TRBV5-4; j_call: TRBJ2-1; clone_size: .; d_call: .; cdr3_length: 18; cdr3_nt: TGTGCCAGCAGCCAGACAGGGGAGGGGACTAACTCCTACAATGAGCAGTTCTTC; cdr3_aa: CASSQTGEGTNSYNEQFF
v_call: TRBV6-5; j_call: TRBJ2-2; clone_size: .; d_call: .; cdr3_length: 15; cdr3_nt: TGTGCCAGCAGTTACTTGGGGGCGCTAGCCGGGGAGCTGTTTTTT; cdr3_aa: CASSYLGALAGELFF
v_call: TRBV29-1; j_call: TRBJ2-1; clone_size: .; d_call: TRBD1; cdr3_length: 13; cdr3_nt: TGCAGCGTCCCGGGACAGGGGGAGAGGGAGCAGTTCTTC; cdr3_aa: CSVPGQGEREQFF
v_call: TRBV27; j_call: TRBJ2-3; clone_size: .; d_call: TRBD1; cdr3_length: 13; cdr3_nt: TGTGCCAGCAGTAGAGGGGGCTGGGATACGCAGTATTTT; cdr3_aa: CASSRGGWDTQYF
v_call: TRBV7-9; j_call: TRBJ2-1; clone_size: .; d_call: TRBD2; cdr3_length: 16; cdr3_nt: TGTGCCAGCAGCTTCGGGACTAGCGGGAGGTCAAATGAGCAGTTCTTC; cdr3_aa: CASSFGTSGRSNEQFF